A single sample gave rise to the 13 T cell receptor beta chains below, sequenced in a study of Ad26.COV2.S vaccination and SARS-CoV-2 variants. Method: immunoSEQ multiplex PCR; TCRdb's copy keeps in-frame clones and lacks some. The sample lists about 480,000 clones, around 88% occurring once. Indicated treatment: roughly 18 received Ad26.COV2.S at low or high dose, single or two shots; 5 received placebo; per-sample allocation not given. Samples came from day 63 after the first vaccine or placebo injection. Material: peripheral blood, obtained in a trial of Ad26.COV2.S vaccine versus placebo. The receptors here all came from a person aged 18-65 years who received the Ad26.COV2.S COVID-19 vaccine or a placebo.

The chain employs TRBV30 and TRBJ2-1; tentative D call: TRBD2 (5 bases). This CDR3 comprises 13 residues. V was clipped by 4 bases and J by 5 bases, with 12 bases between them. Per the germline V gene, CDR1 is GTSNPN and CDR2 is SVGIG (reference sequence). The CDR3 here is CAWTRRRDNEQFF. As DNA, the CDR3 is TGTGCCTGGACGAGGAGGAGAGACAATGAGCAGTTCTTC.

This clone was seen a handful of times. The chain is built from TRBV19 and TRBJ1-5; no reliable D call. The CDR3 consists of 14 residues. Trimming took 5 bases from V and 1 from J, leaving 9 bases between them. From germline, CDR1 is LNHDA and CDR2 SQIVND (reference sequence). This CDR3 reads CASSSRVSNQPQHF. DNA for the CDR3: TGTGCCAGTAGTTCAAGGGTCAGCAATCAGCCCCAGCATTTT.

The rearrangement uses TRBV30 and TRBJ2-7, with D maybe TRBD2 (5 bases). CDR1 GTSNPN and CDR2 SVGIG come from the germline V gene (reference sequence). This CDR3 has 14 amino acids. V was pared by 0 bases and J by 6 bases, with 15 bases between. CDR3 region: CAWSVGLVRGEQYF. The DNA for the CDR3 is TGTGCCTGGAGTGTTGGGCTAGTCCGGGGCGAGCAGTACTTC.

The rearrangement uses TRBV20-1 and TRBJ1-5; no definite D call. Germline V gene lookup returns CDR1 DFQATT and CDR2 SNEGSKA (reference sequence). V lost 3 bases and J 5 bases, leaving 11 bases between the germline ends. The CDR3 sequence is 13 residues long. The CDR3 reads CSASGSKDQPQHF. The CDR3 DNA sequence: TGCAGTGCTAGTGGCAGTAAGGATCAGCCCCAGCATTTT.

The CDR3, as DNA: TGTGCCAGCAGTTACGACACTTCTCACTATGGCTACACCTTC. Protein: CASSYDTSHYGYTF. The rearrangement uses TRBV6-5 and TRBJ1-2; no clear D gene. V shed 2 bases and J shed 3 bases, with 10 bases lying between them. The CDR3 covers 14 residues. Germline V gene sequence: CDR1 MNHEY, CDR2 SVGAGI.

This chain uses TRBV6-6 with TRBJ2-7; possible D gene TRBD2, 6 bases. Germline V gene lookup returns CDR1 MNHNY and CDR2 SVGAGI (reference sequence). V shed 6 bases and J shed 6 bases, with 15 bases lying between them. The CDR3 is made up of 13 amino acids. The DNA for the CDR3 is TGTGCCAGCAGCCCCAGGACCGGGGGCGAGCAGTACTTC. Protein product: CASSPRTGGEQYF.

The chain carries TRBV28 and TRBJ2-1; the D is unclear. The V gene lost 6 bases and the J gene lost 2 bases, with 11 bases spanning the gap. In germline, CDR1 is MDHEN, CDR2 SYDVKM. The CDR3 consists of 14 residues. The chain's CDR3 is CASRKLAPYNEQFF. The CDR3 nucleotides are TGTGCCAGCAGAAAGTTGGCCCCCTACAATGAGCAGTTCTTC.

The J gene is TRBJ1-1, the V gene TRBV7-2, with no clear D. The CDR3 loop spans 13 amino acids. Trimming left V 5 bases short and J 0 bases short, with 7 bases between. The V gene's germline CDR1 is SGHTA and CDR2 FQGNSA. The CDR3 is CASSRTVNTEAFF. The DNA of the CDR3 is TGTGCCAGCAGCAGGACGGTGAACACTGAAGCTTTCTTT.

This sequence joins TRBV28 and TRBJ1-1; 7 positions agree with TRBD1. Germline CDR1 MDHEN, CDR2 SYDVKM. The CDR3 consists of 15 residues. V was clipped by 3 bases and J by 5 bases; unmatched bases: 9. CDR3 region: CASSFGRGRETEAFF. CDR3 DNA sequence: TGTGCCAGCAGTTTCGGTAGGGGGCGTGAAACTGAAGCTTTCTTT.

The rearrangement links TRBV19 to TRBJ2-1; D is uncertain. CDR3 length: 12 amino acids. Deletions cut 2 bases from V and 4 bases from J, with 3 bases between. Germline CDR1 and CDR2: LNHDA and SQIVND (reference sequence). Here the CDR3 DNA reads TGTGCCAGTAGTATACAGTACAATGAGCAGTTCTTC. Amino acids: CASSIQYNEQFF.

CDR3 bases: TGTGCCAGCAGCCAGGGTAAGGAGCAGTTCTTC. Its protein is CASSQGKEQFF. The chain is built from TRBV27 and TRBJ2-1; D is perhaps TRBD1 (5 bases). Trimming pared 6 bases from V and 10 bases from J, leaving 10 bases between. The CDR3 has 11 residues. Germline CDR1 and CDR2: MNHEY and SMNVEV (reference sequence).

The gene calls are TRBV27 and TRBJ2-5, with 7 bases aligning to TRBD1. After removal of 5 bases from V and 5 bases from J, the junction contained 17 bases not matched to a gene. CDR3 length: 17 amino acids. Germline-derived CDR1 and CDR2 are MNHEY and SMNVEV (reference sequence). Written as DNA, the CDR3 is TGTGCCAGCAGTCCGAGGGGTAGACAGGGTGGTATGGAGACCCAGTACTTC. Translation gives CASSPRGRQGGMETQYF.

This clone was recorded once. The V call is TRBV28, the J call TRBJ2-4; a weak D match, TRBD2 (6 bases). The CDR3 length is 17 residues. With 1 base removed from V and 9 bases from J, the gap between germline ends came to 22 bases. The germline V gene has CDR1 MDHEN and CDR2 SYDVKM. The CDR3 DNA sequence: TGTGCCAGCAGTTTATTTGTCGGCGGGACGCCTAATAGCATTCAGTACTTC. It yields the protein CASSLFVGGTPNSIQYF.